Presented here are 22 T cell receptor beta chains from one specimen sequenced in a study of CD8 T cells in Susac syndrome (dated by TCRdb to 2018 to 2020). Libraries were built with the immunoSEQ multiplex PCR assay. RNA was extracted using the RNeasy kit, and roughly 0.5 to 1 ug of the RNA was reverse transcribed with random hexamers. TCRdb trimmed the raw reads at Q25, called clones with MiXCR and kept productive beta chains. Rows matching on CDR3 protein sequence are summarized as one entry with the most common DNA and genes. This sample comprises some 99,000 distinct CDR3 sequences, roughly 97% of them detected only once. The ten largest account for more than 0.095% of the sample. Sequenced input: CD4+ T cells from PBMCs. These receptor sequences come from a human donor in good health.

The J gene is TRBJ1-4, the V gene TRBV6-6; 7 nucleotides align to TRBD1. V lost 6 bases and J lost 3; bases outside the gene matches: 4. CDR1 MNHNY and CDR2 SVGAGI come from the germline V gene (reference sequence). This CDR3 contains 14 residues. The CDR3 DNA is TGTGCCAGCAGGCCAGGGGGGGCTAATGAAAAACTGTTTTTT. Translation: CASRPGGANEKLFF.

The rearrangement joins TRBV14 to TRBJ2-5; the D gene is possibly TRBD2 (5 bases). With 3 bases removed from V and 9 bases from J, the gap between germline ends came to 14 bases. Germline V CDR1 and CDR2: SGHDN, FVKESK. This CDR3 is 13 amino acids long. The DNA of the CDR3 is TGTGCCAGCAGCCAGCGGGCCCTCGTCCCCCAGTACTTC. This encodes CASSQRALVPQYF.

This clonotype was detected once. This chain connects TRBV5-6 to TRBJ1-5; unclear D gene. The CDR3 loop spans 14 amino acids. The ends were cut back, 3 bases at V and 3 bases at J, with 10 bases in the middle. Germline V gives CDR1 SGHDT, CDR2 YYEEEE. The CDR3 loop is CASSSRQDNQPQHF. The CDR3 coding sequence is TGTGCCAGCAGCTCCAGACAAGACAATCAGCCCCAGCATTTT.

This chain connects TRBV7-2 to TRBJ2-2; D ambiguous. This CDR3 contains 15 residues. V was clipped by 6 bases and J by 1 base, with 12 bases between them. Germline CDR1 SGHTA, CDR2 FQGNSA. CDR3 loop: CASSIDIRNTGELFF. The CDR3 coding sequence is TGTGCCAGCAGTATAGATATAAGGAACACCGGGGAGCTGTTTTTT.

The chain uses TRBV3-1 and TRBJ2-5; 8 positions match TRBD2. With 6 bases clipped from V and 5 bases from J, the junction kept 11 bases outside the gene matches. The CDR3 consists of 15 residues. Germline V gene data show CDR1 as LGHDT and CDR2 as YNNKEL (reference sequence). CDR3 nucleotides: TGTGCCAGCAGGGAAGTCGGGAGGGGCAAGGAGACCCAGTACTTC. Its translation: CASREVGRGKETQYF.

This clonotype appeared once. V gene TRBV7-9 combines with J gene TRBJ1-1; 7 bases are a match to TRBD1. Per the germline V gene, CDR1 is SEHNR and CDR2 is FQNEAQ (reference sequence). V trimming: 4 bases; J trimming: 0 bases; junction bases outside the gene matches: 5. The CDR3 length is 15 residues. The CDR3 bases are TGTGCCAGCAGCTGGGTCCAGGGGGTGAACACTGAAGCTTTCTTT. It specifies CASSWVQGVNTEAFF.

V is TRBV5-4 and J is TRBJ2-5; D possibly corresponds to TRBD2 (6 bases). This CDR3 is built from 13 residues. The germline CDR1 and CDR2 sequences are SGHNT and YYREEE (reference sequence). Trimming shortened V by 7 bases and J by 3 bases, and 13 bases separated the two germline ends. CDR3 nucleotides: TGTGCCAGCTCGTCCGGGGGAAAAGAGACCCAGTACTTC. It is translated as CASSSGGKETQYF. Based on the CDR3 plus reference TRBV5-4 and TRBJ2-5, the full variable domain is ETGVTQSPTHLIKTRGQQVTLRCSSQSGHNTVSWYQQALGQGPQFIFQYYREEENGRGNFPPRFSGLQFPNYSSELNVNALELDDSALYLCASSSGGKETQYFGPGTRLLVL.

The V gene is TRBV6-5, the J gene TRBJ2-7, with unresolved D. The germline V and J ends were trimmed by 4 bases and 0 bases, with 13 bases remaining between them. The CDR3 spans 15 residues. The germline V gene encodes CDR1 MNHEY and CDR2 SVGAGI. Written as DNA, the CDR3 is TGTGCCAGCAGTTTTGGCCGGTCCCTCTCCTACGAGCAGTACTTC. Translating gives CASSFGRSLSYEQYF.

The chain combines TRBV29-1 with TRBJ2-1; the match to TRBD2 covers 7 bases. The V segment lost 1 base and the J segment 3 bases; nucleotides outside the gene matches: 6. The CDR3 spans 15 residues. Germline V lookup: CDR1 SQVTM, CDR2 ANQGSEA. CDR3 nucleotide sequence: TGCAGCGTTGAAGCGGCGTCTAGCGGCTACAATGAGCAGTTCTTC. Translated: CSVEAASSGYNEQFF.

J is TRBJ1-2 and V is TRBV7-9; D possibly corresponds to TRBD1 (5 bases). The CDR3 consists of 16 residues. The V and J ends lost 1 base and 3 bases respectively, with 15 bases between them. The germline V gene encodes CDR1 SEHNR and CDR2 FQNEAQ (reference sequence). The CDR3 loop is CASSLEVRSRDYGYTF. The CDR3 nucleotides read TGTGCCAGCAGCTTAGAGGTCCGGTCCAGGGACTATGGCTACACCTTC.

The chain employs TRBV6-2 or TRBV6-3 and TRBJ1-5; no clear D. The V gene's germline CDR1 is MNHEY and CDR2 SVGEGT. V shed 6 bases and J shed 0 bases, with 15 bases lying between them. The CDR3 is 16 residues long. DNA of the CDR3: TGTGCCAGCAGCGCACCCCGACGGTATAGCAATCAGCCCCAGCATTTT. Protein sequence: CASSAPRRYSNQPQHF.

The V gene is TRBV29-1, the J gene TRBJ2-1; 7 bases fit TRBD2. Trimming cost V 4 bases and J 1 base; bases outside gene matches: 10. Germline V lookup: CDR1 SQVTM, CDR2 ANQGSEA. The CDR3 length is 16 residues. The CDR3 nucleotides are TGCAGCGTTGTTCGTGGGAGGGCCCCTTCCTACAATGAGCAGTTCTTC. Residues: CSVVRGRAPSYNEQFF.

The J gene is TRBJ2-4, the V gene TRBV7-3; D may be TRBD2 (6 bases). The germline V gene has CDR1 SGHTA and CDR2 FQGTGA. The CDR3 runs 12 residues. V lost 3 bases to trimming and J lost 14 bases, with 14 bases between them. In DNA, the CDR3 is TGTGCCAGCAGCTTCGGGGACTCGAAGAAGTACTTC. Protein product: CASSFGDSKKYF.

The chain is built from TRBV20-1 and TRBJ2-7; a weak D match, TRBD2 (6 bases). The CDR3 loop spans 14 amino acids. The germline V and J ends were trimmed by 6 bases and 2 bases, with 17 bases remaining between them. Germline values: CDR1 DFQATT, CDR2 SNEGSKA (reference sequence). CDR3 sequence: CSARDSIVTYEQYF. The CDR3 DNA reads TGCAGTGCAAGGGACTCCATAGTAACCTACGAGCAGTACTTC.

The gene calls are TRBV7-3 and TRBJ2-1; 11 bases line up with TRBD2. This CDR3 spans 15 amino acids. Trimming at V came to 5 bases and at J to 8 bases, leaving 8 bases not matched to a gene. Germline CDR1 SGHTA, CDR2 FQGTGA. DNA for the CDR3: TGTGCCAGCAGCATTAGCGGGAGGGCCCGAGATGAGCAGTTCTTC. Translated: CASSISGRARDEQFF.

The chain is built from TRBV7-2 and TRBJ2-7; unclear D gene. The CDR3 has 14 residues. Trimming took off 0 bases at V and 3 bases at J, with 9 bases between the two ends. Germline lookup yields CDR1 SGHTA and CDR2 FQGNSA. The CDR3 here is CASSLAANSYEQYF. The CDR3 nucleotides are TGTGCCAGCAGCTTAGCGGCAAACAGCTACGAGCAGTACTTC.

The chain uses TRBV7-9 and TRBJ2-5; TRBD1 is a possible D gene (6 bases). The CDR3 runs to 14 residues. Trimming left V 5 bases short and J 5 bases short, with 15 bases between. Germline V CDR1 and CDR2: SEHNR, FQNEAQ (reference sequence). CDR3 nucleotides: TGTGCCAGCAGCCCCCAGGGGCGAAGGGAGACCCAGTACTTC. Its protein product is CASSPQGRRETQYF.

In its sample, this clonotype was seen a few times. The CDR3 nucleotides are TGCAGCGTTGAAGAACACCGGGGAGGGGACGAGCAGTACTTC. Translated, it gives CSVEEHRGGDEQYF. V and J are TRBV29-1 and TRBJ2-7, with 7 nucleotides matching TRBD2. Germline V gene data show CDR1 as SQVTM and CDR2 as ANQGSEA. This CDR3 is built from 14 residues. J gave up 5 bases and V 0 bases, and 7 bases lay outside the gene matches.

The CDR3 sequence is CASSRDTGFQPQHF. The CDR3 nucleotides are TGTGCCAGCAGTCGAGACACCGGCTTTCAGCCCCAGCATTTT. The genes are TRBV7-2 and TRBJ1-5, with D hard to call. V dropped 6 bases and J dropped 6 bases, with 15 bases sitting between them. CDR3 length: 14 amino acids. Germline values: CDR1 SGHTA, CDR2 FQGNSA. Full variable domain (remainder filled in from reference TRBV7-2 and TRBJ1-5): GAGVSQSPSNKVTEKGKDVELRCDPISGHTALYWYRQSLGQGLEFLIYFQGNSAPDKSGLPSDRFSAERTGGSVSTLTIQRTQQEDSAVYLCASSRDTGFQPQHFGDGTRLSIL.

V usage is TRBV6-2 or TRBV6-3 and J usage is TRBJ2-7, with TRBD1 matching over 11 bases. This CDR3 comprises 14 residues. CDR1 MNHEY and CDR2 SVGEGT come from the germline V gene. V trimming: 8 bases; J trimming: 3 bases; junction bases outside the gene matches: 6. CDR3 amino acids: CASVGTGGSYEQYF. Here the CDR3 DNA reads TGTGCCAGCGTTGGGACAGGGGGGAGCTACGAGCAGTACTTC.

This clonotype was seen a single time. The chain employs TRBV18 and TRBJ2-7; the D gene is possibly TRBD1 (6 bases). The germline CDR1 and CDR2 sequences are KGHSH and LQKENI. The CDR3 totals 15 residues. Trimming took off 6 bases at V and 2 bases at J, with 17 bases between the two ends. As DNA, the CDR3 is TGTGCCAGCTCGGCCGGGACACATCTCCCCTACGAGCAGTACTTC. It translates to CASSAGTHLPYEQYF. The full variable domain, rest sourced from reference TRBV18 and TRBJ2-7, is NAGVMQNPRHLVRRRGQEARLRCSPMKGHSHVYWYRQLPEEGLKFMVYLQKENIIDESGMPKERFSAEFPKEGPSILRIQQVVRGDSAAYFCASSAGTHLPYEQYFGPGTRLTVT.

The chain employs TRBV20-1 and TRBJ2-4; D unresolved. V was clipped by 1 base and J by 8 bases, with 9 bases between them. The CDR3 sequence is 12 residues long. CDR1 and CDR2 from the germline V gene are DFQATT and SNEGSKA (reference sequence). As DNA, the CDR3 is TGCAGTGCTAGAGTTGACCGGGACATTCAGTACTTC. Encoded protein: CSARVDRDIQYF.